One sample yielded the 21 T cell receptor beta chains listed below, sequenced in a study of shared clonotypes between healthy human individuals. Profiling relied on immunoSEQ multiplex PCR, and the TCRdb table lists in-frame clones only, not all of them. The sample gives about a million clones, roughly 80% of which show up once; more than 0.85% is in the top ten. Sequences were obtained from memory CD4+ T cells from PBMCs. Subset noted: CD45RA-negative fraction. The source is a man aged 18-30 years in good health. Some clones in this sample may be carry-over from other donors' samples.

A single count supports this clone. The rearrangement uses TRBV28 and TRBJ2-1; 11 bases agree with TRBD2. Germline CDR1 is MDHEN and CDR2 is SYDVKM. V lost 8 bases, J lost 4 bases, and 4 bases stayed unmatched. The CDR3 contains 14 residues. The CDR3 DNA reads as TGTGCCAGCTTCACTAGCGGGAGATACAATGAGCAGTTCTTC. Translated, it gives CASFTSGRYNEQFF. Full variable domain (outside the CDR3, taken from reference TRBV28 and TRBJ2-1): DVKVTQSSRYLVKRTGEKVFLECVQDMDHENMFWYRQDPGLGLRLIYFSYDVKMKEKGDIPEGYSVSREKKERFSLILESASTNQTSMYLCASFTSGRYNEQFFGPGTRLTVL.

This clone was recorded a few times. The rearrangement joins TRBV30 to TRBJ1-1; 8 positions agree with TRBD1. In germline, CDR1 is GTSNPN, CDR2 SVGIG (reference sequence). Trimming cost V 2 bases and J 6 bases; bases outside gene matches: 8. The CDR3 is made up of 14 amino acids. CDR3 residues: CAWSQGATTPEAFF. The CDR3, as DNA: TGTGCCTGGAGTCAGGGGGCCACAACCCCTGAAGCTTTCTTT.

V and J are TRBV14 and TRBJ2-7, with D perhaps matching TRBD2 (5 bases). Germline V gene sequence: CDR1 SGHDN, CDR2 FVKESK. V was pared by 2 bases and J by 6 bases, with 11 bases between. The CDR3 has 13 amino acids. For the CDR3, the DNA is TGTGCCAGCAGCCAATATCTACGGGGCGAGCAGTACTTC. Translating gives CASSQYLRGEQYF.

The chain's CDR3 is CASSLDSGTLAHEQYF. DNA for the CDR3: TGTGCCAGCAGCTTAGATAGCGGGACCCTCGCCCACGAGCAGTACTTC. The genes are TRBV7-2 and TRBJ2-7, with 8 positions matching TRBD2. Germline V gene data show CDR1 as SGHTA and CDR2 as FQGNSA. The V segment lost 1 base and the J segment 5 bases; nucleotides outside the gene matches: 10. This CDR3 comprises 16 residues.

The chain is built from TRBV7-6 and TRBJ1-1; tentative D call: TRBD1 (6 bases). CDR3 length: 14 amino acids. Germline values: CDR1 SGHVS, CDR2 FNYEAQ. The V end lost 6 bases, the J end lost 8 bases, and 19 bases lay between the germline ends. The CDR3 region has the DNA TGTGCCAGCAGTCCAATTCCAGGGGCTTGGGAAGCTTTCTTT. As protein: CASSPIPGAWEAFF.

The gene calls are TRBV5-1 and TRBJ2-7; 9 nucleotides line up with TRBD1. Germline V CDR1 and CDR2: SGHRS, YFSETQ. Losses at the gene ends were 4 bases for V and 1 base for J; bases not matched to a gene: 9. The CDR3 has 16 residues. CDR3 DNA: TGCGCCAGCAGCCACCTGACAGGGGGAAAGTCCTACGAGCAGTACTTC. This translates into CASSHLTGGKSYEQYF.

This sequence joins TRBV6-5 and TRBJ2-1; D is possibly TRBD1 (6 bases). The CDR3 length is 14 residues. Trimming removed 7 bases from V and 8 bases from J, with 18 bases in between. The germline CDR1 and CDR2 sequences are MNHEY and SVGAGI. CDR3 in amino acids: CASTGTSNPHEQFF. Here the CDR3 DNA reads TGTGCCAGCACCGGGACATCCAACCCCCATGAGCAGTTCTTC.

V is TRBV28 and J is TRBJ1-1, with a possible D match to TRBD1 (6 bases). Germline V gives CDR1 MDHEN, CDR2 SYDVKM. Between the trimmed V and J ends, which lost 8 bases and 0 bases, there was a span of 22 bases. There are 17 residues in the CDR3. CDR3 in DNA: TGTGCCAGCCGCAAAATGGGGACACGGACAGTGAACACTGAAGCTTTCTTT. It yields the protein CASRKMGTRTVNTEAFF.

A few counts support this clone. The chain carries TRBV28 and TRBJ1-5; D perhaps matches TRBD1 (5 bases). Germline V lookup: CDR1 MDHEN, CDR2 SYDVKM. CDR3 length: 13 amino acids. The V end lost 4 bases, the J end lost 5 bases, and 9 bases lay between the germline ends. CDR3 sequence (DNA): TGTGCCAGCAGTTATAGGGGCTATCAGCCCCAGCATTTT. This encodes CASSYRGYQPQHF.

The gene calls are TRBV27 and TRBJ2-2; D not resolved. This CDR3 is built from 15 residues. Germline lookup yields CDR1 MNHEY and CDR2 SMNVEV (reference sequence). Trimming took 3 bases from V and 9 from J, leaving 17 bases between them. CDR3 nucleotides: TGTGCCAGCAGTTTGTTGTACGGGTCCCCTTGGGAGCTGTTTTTT. As protein: CASSLLYGSPWELFF.

This clone was seen at least ten times. Other DNA sequences in this sample translate to the same CDR3. As DNA, the CDR3 is TGTGCCTGGAGTAGACAGGCGAATGAAGCTTTCTTT. It codes for CAWSRQANEAFF. The rearrangement uses TRBV30 and TRBJ1-1; TRBD1 might be the D (6 bases). In germline, CDR1 is GTSNPN, CDR2 SVGIG (reference sequence). V was clipped by 2 bases and J by 7 bases, with 11 bases between them. The CDR3 consists of 12 residues.

In this sample, this clone turned up once. V and J are TRBV9 and TRBJ2-1; a weak D match, TRBD2 (6 bases). This CDR3 is built from 19 residues. Germline V lookup: CDR1 SGDLS, CDR2 YYNGEE. Trimming took 4 bases from V and 4 from J, leaving 27 bases between them. The CDR3 region has the DNA TGTGCCAGCAGCCCATTGGGTAGCGGTGCCCAATTTATGTACAATGAGCAGTTCTTC. This translates into CASSPLGSGAQFMYNEQFF.

The rearrangement links TRBV2 to TRBJ1-1; D is ambiguous. Trimming took off 10 bases at V and 6 bases at J, with 12 bases between the two ends. CDR1 is SNHLY, CDR2 FYNNEI, per germline. CDR3 length: 11 residues. The CDR3 region has the DNA TGTGCCACAAAACGTGGCCCTGAAGCTTTCTTT. Amino acid sequence: CATKRGPEAFF.

In its sample, this clone was seen a few times. The chain couples TRBV5-4 to TRBJ2-7, with 9 bases fitting TRBD1. The V gene's germline CDR1 is SGHNT and CDR2 YYREEE (reference sequence). V lost 4 bases to trimming and J lost 4 bases; unmatched junction nucleotides: 15. The CDR3 runs 17 residues. The CDR3 bases are TGTGCCAGCAGCCTGGTGGGGCAGGGACAGGGAATGTACGAGCAGTACTTC. It translates to CASSLVGQGQGMYEQYF. Supplemented by reference TRBV5-4 and TRBJ2-7, the full variable domain reads ETGVTQSPTHLIKTRGQQVTLRCSSQSGHNTVSWYQQALGQGPQFIFQYYREEENGRGNFPPRFSGLQFPNYSSELNVNALELDDSALYLCASSLVGQGQGMYEQYFGPGTRLTVT.

This chain connects TRBV6-4 to TRBJ1-1, with TRBD1 matching 7 bases. CDR3 length: 15 residues. V trimming: 2 bases; J trimming: 5 bases; junction bases outside the gene matches: 8. Germline-derived CDR1 and CDR2 are MRHNA and SNTAGT. The CDR3 nucleotides read TGTGCCAGCAGTGACACGAGACAGGGCTATACTGAAGCTTTCTTT. This sequence encodes CASSDTRQGYTEAFF.

This clone was observed a handful of times. The CDR3 spells CASSLELLGQPQHF. The CDR3 DNA follows: TGTGCCAGCAGCTTAGAATTACTAGGTCAGCCCCAGCATTTT. V usage is TRBV7-9 and J usage is TRBJ1-5; D uncertain. The CDR3 totals 14 residues. The germline V gene encodes CDR1 SEHNR and CDR2 FQNEAQ (reference sequence). The ends were cut back, 1 base at V and 6 bases at J, with 10 bases in the middle.

This clone was detected a few times. J is TRBJ1-2 and V is TRBV30; no clear D gene. The CDR3 sequence is 16 residues long. The V gene's germline CDR1 is GTSNPN and CDR2 SVGIG (reference sequence). The V gene lost 0 bases and the J gene lost 4 bases, with 18 bases spanning the gap. CDR3 bases: TGTGCCTGGAGTGTATTAGGGCAGGTGAAGATCTATGGCTACACCTTC. This translates into CAWSVLGQVKIYGYTF.

The chain combines TRBV10-3 with TRBJ2-1; the D is unclear. Germline CDR1 ENHRY, CDR2 SYGVKD. Trimming took 0 bases from V and 6 from J, leaving 3 bases between them. The CDR3 covers 12 residues. For the CDR3, the DNA is TGTGCCATCAGTGAGTCGTTCAATGAGCAGTTCTTC. Translating gives CAISESFNEQFF.

The gene calls are TRBV7-2 and TRBJ2-7, with TRBD1 matching over 10 bases. Unmatched junction bases numbered 6, after V lost 5 bases and J lost 2 bases. CDR3 length: 15 residues. Germline CDR1 SGHTA, CDR2 FQGNSA. CDR3 protein: CASSRSGQGTYEQYF. The CDR3 bases are TGTGCCAGCAGCAGATCGGGACAGGGGACCTACGAGCAGTACTTC. Drawing the rest from reference TRBV7-2 and TRBJ2-7, the complete variable domain is GAGVSQSPSNKVTEKGKDVELRCDPISGHTALYWYRQSLGQGLEFLIYFQGNSAPDKSGLPSDRFSAERTGGSVSTLTIQRTQQEDSAVYLCASSRSGQGTYEQYFGPGTRLTVT.

The chain has TRBV5-1 and TRBJ1-4; 11 bases map to TRBD1. The CDR3 covers 16 residues. Germline CDR1 reads SGHRS; CDR2 reads YFSETQ. V trimming: 0 bases; J trimming: 7 bases; junction bases outside the gene matches: 5. The DNA of the CDR3 is TGCGCCAGCAGCTTGGCCGGACAGGGGGCGGCTGAAAAACTGTTTTTT. Residues: CASSLAGQGAAEKLFF.

The rearrangement links TRBV5-1 to TRBJ2-3; 7 bases are a match to TRBD1. The ends lost 4 bases at V and 0 bases at J; junction bases unmatched: 11. CDR1 and CDR2 (germline): SGHRS, YFSETQ. The CDR3 spans 17 residues. The CDR3 region is CASSQYRQGTSTDTQYF. The CDR3 nucleotides are TGCGCCAGCAGCCAGTATCGACAGGGTACTAGCACAGATACGCAGTATTTT.